This record concerns one T cell receptor beta chain sequence. Its antigen remains unidentified. Base qualities are missing; no much larger clone stands one base away. The sample's time point, from its label and the paper: around 2 years on ibrutinib. Roughly 2 micrograms of genomic DNA were extracted from cryopreserved PBMCs for TCR beta library preparation. Longitudinal blood samples from CLL patients on ibrutinib monotherapy underwent high-throughput TCR beta sequencing. The patients took part in an open-label, single-center phase 2 trial of ibrutinib monotherapy. These data belong to a study of cytotoxic CD8 clonotypes in ibrutinib-treated CLL (dated by TCRdb to the early 2020s). With respect to the entire study: The cohort included more than 14 treatment-naive and 11 to 12 relapsed/refractory patients; 17 to 18 were IGHV unmutated. Partial responses were observed in approximately 24 patients and complete responses in 2; after a median follow-up of 68 months, remission was maintained in 14 patients and progression was observed in approximately twelve. Response samples were taken after a median of approximately eleven months on treatment, ranging from about 6 to 36 months. Samples averaged approximately 240,000 productive templates and about 94,000 productive rearrangements. Longitudinal samples were obtainable from about 30% of the 86 participants in the trial. Cryopreserved peripheral blood mononuclear cells were collected before treatment, at response, and at either disease progression or sustained remission. Every remission and progressive disease sample was obtained while ibrutinib was still being received by the patients. What the study reported, not specific to this receptor: Baseline clonality exceeded that of age-matched healthy donors and correlated strongly with circulating CD8+ T-cell counts. Public clonotypes were rare and either contracted or stayed stable during treatment, and the rise in clonality at ibrutinib response reflected the expansion of private clonotypes. Sampling times were not matched between sustained-remission and progressing patients, and lymph node repertoires were not studied. Clonality rose at ibrutinib response, remained stable during sustained remission, and dropped back toward baseline at progression.

A MiSeq instrument was used for deep resolution sequencing, which targeted depths ranging from 1 in 1 million up to 1 in 200,000 T cells, with coverage averaging 10x for each clonotype. TCR beta libraries were generated with the immunoSEQ hsTCRB Kit. Regarding the original processing steps: Data were analyzed with ImmunoSEQ Data Assistant and ImmunoSEQ Analyzer, with V, D and J genes assigned per IMGT definitions. Clonality, which ranges from 0 to 1, was calculated by subtracting the normalized Shannon entropy of productive rearrangement frequencies from one. Public clonotype analysis was restricted to overrepresented clonotypes comprising at least 0.05% of each patient's repertoire. Repertoires from some 14 age-matched healthy donors in immuneACCESS were used as clonality controls. The table was pulled from immuneACCESS by TCRdb, which kept in-frame rearrangements only. Such tables lose some clones; where checked, under half of the loss comes from unresolved V genes, and the rest has no known cause. V, J and clone size derive from that table, while D and trimming were established from the DNA sequence. Here the sample has 250,000 or so clones; 70% occur a single time. Over 15% of the sample lies in the top ten.

The CDR3 starts with the cysteine, ends with the phenylalanine, and has 15 residues. This entry keeps only the CDR3 DNA: 45 bases, framed from base 1. After removal of 8 bases from V and 2 bases from J, the junction retains 11 bases not matched to a gene. The germline V gene gives CDR1 as SGHVS and CDR2 as FNYEAQ. The rearrangement combines TRBV7-6 with TRBJ2-5, with TRBD2 identical over 7 junction bases. This TCR came from a human donor with chronic lymphocytic leukemia. The sample here was PBMCs, taken after 24 months of ibrutinib treatment. The CDR3 amino acid sequence is: CASRPFRGVQETQYF. The bases read TGTGCCAGCCGCCCGTTCCGGGGGGTACAAGAGACCCAGTACTTC.